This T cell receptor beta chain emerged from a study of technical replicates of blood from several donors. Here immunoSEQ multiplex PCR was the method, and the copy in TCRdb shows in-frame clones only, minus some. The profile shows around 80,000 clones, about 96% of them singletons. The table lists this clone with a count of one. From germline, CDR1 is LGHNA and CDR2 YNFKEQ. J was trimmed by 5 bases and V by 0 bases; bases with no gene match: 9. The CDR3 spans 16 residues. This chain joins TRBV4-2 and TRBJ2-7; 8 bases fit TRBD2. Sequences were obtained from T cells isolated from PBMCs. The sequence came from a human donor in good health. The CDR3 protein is CASSQDLTGGPHEQYF. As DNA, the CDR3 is TGTGCCAGCAGCCAAGATCTTACGGGAGGGCCCCACGAGCAGTACTTC.